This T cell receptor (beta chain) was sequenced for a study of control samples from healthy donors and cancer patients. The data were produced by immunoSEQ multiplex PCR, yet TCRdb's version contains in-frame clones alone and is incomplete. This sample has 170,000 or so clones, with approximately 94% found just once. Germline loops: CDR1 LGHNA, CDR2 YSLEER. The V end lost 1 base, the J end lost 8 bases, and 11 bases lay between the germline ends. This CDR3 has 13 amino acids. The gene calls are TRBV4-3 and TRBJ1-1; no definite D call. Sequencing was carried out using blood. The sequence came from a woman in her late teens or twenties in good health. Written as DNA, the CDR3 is TGCGCCAGCAGCCAAGCACCAGGAACCGAAGCTTTCTTT. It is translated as CASSQAPGTEAFF.